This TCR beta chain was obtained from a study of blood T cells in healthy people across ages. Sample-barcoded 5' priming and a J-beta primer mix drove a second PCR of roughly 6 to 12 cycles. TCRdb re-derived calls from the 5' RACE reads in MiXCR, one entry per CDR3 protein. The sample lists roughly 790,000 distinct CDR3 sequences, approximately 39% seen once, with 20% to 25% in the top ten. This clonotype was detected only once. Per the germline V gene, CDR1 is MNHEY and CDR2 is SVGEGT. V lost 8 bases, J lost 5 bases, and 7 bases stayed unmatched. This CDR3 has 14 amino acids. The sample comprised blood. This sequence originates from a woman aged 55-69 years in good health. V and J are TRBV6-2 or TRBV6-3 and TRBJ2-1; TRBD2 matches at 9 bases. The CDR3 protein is CASQASGTDNEQFF. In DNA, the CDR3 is TGTGCCAGCCAGGCTAGCGGGACGGACAATGAGCAGTTCTTC.